This T cell receptor beta chain was identified in a study of T cell changes during pregnancy in multiple sclerosis. The length of the CDR3 is 13 residues. Germline CDR1 reads LNHNV; CDR2 reads YYDKDF (reference sequence). Trimming removed 0 bases at V and 3 bases at J, with 6 bases between. The assay was immunoSEQ multiplex PCR, and TCRdb's table has in-frame clones only and misses some. The sample includes about 50,000 clones, approximately 91% of them seen just once. The specimen was CD4+ T cells from peripheral blood mononuclear cells, collected after pregnancy. The rearrangement uses TRBV15 and TRBJ2-7; tentative D call: TRBD2 (5 bases). This TCR was recovered from a female donor in good health, enrolled as a control in a pregnancy study. The CDR3 DNA reads TGTGCCACCAGCAGAGAACGGGACTACGAGCAGTACTTC. Its translation is CATSRERDYEQYF.